This TCR beta chain was found in a study of CD8+ T cells in alopecia areata (dated by TCRdb to between 2018 and 2020). In the study overall: Treated patients were enrolled in an open-label pilot trial of oral tofacitinib, 5 to 10 mg twice daily, for moderate-to-severe alopecia areata. Patients received tofacitinib for 6 to 18 months and were then followed off drug for 6 months to check for delayed response and recurrence. In both human patients and the C3H/HeJ mouse model, the study applied high-throughput TCRbeta sequencing to look at T cell clonal expansion in alopecia areata. On the human side, TCRbeta sequencing was run on scalp tissue and on sorted CD4+ and CD8+ peripheral blood T cells from healthy controls and from alopecia areata patients with either patchy or totalis/universalis disease. Biopsies were taken from tofacitinib-treated patients at baseline and at 4 and 24 weeks of treatment, and a later scalp biopsy was taken in several of the tofacitinib-treated patients. Scalp clonality was compared across normal scalp (n=4), patchy alopecia areata scalp (n=8), and alopecia totalis/universalis scalp (n=8). RNA was extracted with the PAXgene miRNA kit for fixed scalp, the miRNeasy kit for PBMCs, and the RNeasy kit for mouse skin. TCRbeta CDR3 regions were amplified by immunoSEQ multiplex PCR using 35 Vbeta forward and 13 Jbeta reverse primers. The research as a whole found: Scalp TCR repertoire analysis is complicated because resident alphabeta T cells in normal human skin are also sequenced, whereas mouse skin is dominated by gammadelta T cells. Shared TCR sequences between patients were less evident than in mice, which may be partly attributable to HLA diversity in the patient population. Higher clonality and more expanded CD8+ clones were observed in lesional scalp than in normal scalp, particularly in alopecia totalis/universalis, a finding suggestive of antigenic drive.

As concerns this clone: Its antigen remains unidentified. Base quality data are lacking; no much larger clone is found one base away.

Its CDR3 holds 15 amino acids, cysteine through phenylalanine. The read is trimmed to its CDR3 DNA, 45 bases read in frame from base 1. Cut back by 0 bases and 5 bases, the V and J ends lie 13 bases apart. CDR1 and CDR2 were assigned from the germline V gene (reference sequence) as MNHEY and SMNVEV. Libraries were constructed by the immunoSEQ multiplex PCR assay. To provide template for TCR sequencing, every sample had RNA extracted and reverse transcribed into cDNA. SuperScript III was used for first-strand cDNA synthesis, primed with a 2:1 mix of oligo-dT and random hexamers. A synthetic immune receptor repertoire was used to measure amplification bias, and any remaining bias was corrected computationally. Per the authors' processing: Raw reads were preprocessed for error removal, and CDR3 was defined according to IMGT conventions as running from the conserved cysteine to phenylalanine. Clonality was computed as 1 minus the Shannon entropy, with the entropy normalized by log2 of the number of productive unique TCRs. Scalp TCRbeta sequences were cross-referenced with sorted blood CD4 and CD8 repertoires so that the CD4 or CD8 identity of scalp clones could be inferred. Drawn from immuneACCESS, this table holds only the in-frame rearrangements with V and J called that TCRdb kept. Clones are partly lost; checked studies trace under half to an unresolved V gene and leave the rest unexplained. From that table come the V and J calls and clone size; the DNA was used to work out D and trimming. This sample holds 130,000 or so clones; about 49% were observed only once. The ten largest clones capture approximately 18% of the sample.

The time point label on this specimen signifies: baseline before oral tofacitinib. Peripheral blood and lesional scalp punch biopsies were obtained from patients with alopecia areata. After PBMCs were isolated by density centrifugation and stained for CD3, CD4 and CD8, a FACSAria was used to sort CD4+ and CD8+ T cells. This sample comprised CD8+ T cells sorted from blood, obtained at week 0. The TCR sequence derives from a human donor with alopecia areata. Recombination joined TRBV27 with TRBJ1-1; no D gene can be assigned with confidence. The DNA reads TGTGCCAGCAGTTTATCCCGACTAATACGGACTGAAGCTTTCTTT. This gives the protein CASSLSRLIRTEAFF.